This section outlines one TCR beta chain sequence together with its context. Its antigen is as yet unknown. Germline values: CDR1 LNHDA, CDR2 SQIVND (reference sequence). CDR3 length: 18 amino acids. With V trimmed by 6 bases and J by 4 bases, 13 bases remained unmatched. The repertoire was sequenced with immunoSEQ multiplex PCR; TCRdb's copy has only in-frame clones and lacks some. The data hold about 420,000 clones, with approximately 88% observed a single time. Sample treatment: roughly 18 received Ad26.COV2.S at low or high dose, single or two shots; several received placebo; per-sample allocation not given. Sample collection was performed on day 63 after the first vaccine or placebo injection. These data originate in a study of Ad26.COV2.S vaccination and SARS-CoV-2 variants. Study outcomes and limitations: The TCR breadth and depth analyses may have produced an underestimate of total T cell responses. Non-spike TCR breadth did not differ much between vaccine and placebo recipients.

J is TRBJ2-3 and V is TRBV19, with 13 bases lining up with TRBD2. This sequence was found in a person between 18 and 65 years old who received the Ad26.COV2.S COVID-19 vaccine or a placebo. This specimen consisted of peripheral blood, obtained in a trial of Ad26.COV2.S vaccine versus placebo. CDR3 residues: CASSLRFPGLAGADTQYF. CDR3 bases: TGTGCCAGTAGCCTTAGGTTCCCCGGACTAGCGGGGGCAGATACGCAGTATTTT.